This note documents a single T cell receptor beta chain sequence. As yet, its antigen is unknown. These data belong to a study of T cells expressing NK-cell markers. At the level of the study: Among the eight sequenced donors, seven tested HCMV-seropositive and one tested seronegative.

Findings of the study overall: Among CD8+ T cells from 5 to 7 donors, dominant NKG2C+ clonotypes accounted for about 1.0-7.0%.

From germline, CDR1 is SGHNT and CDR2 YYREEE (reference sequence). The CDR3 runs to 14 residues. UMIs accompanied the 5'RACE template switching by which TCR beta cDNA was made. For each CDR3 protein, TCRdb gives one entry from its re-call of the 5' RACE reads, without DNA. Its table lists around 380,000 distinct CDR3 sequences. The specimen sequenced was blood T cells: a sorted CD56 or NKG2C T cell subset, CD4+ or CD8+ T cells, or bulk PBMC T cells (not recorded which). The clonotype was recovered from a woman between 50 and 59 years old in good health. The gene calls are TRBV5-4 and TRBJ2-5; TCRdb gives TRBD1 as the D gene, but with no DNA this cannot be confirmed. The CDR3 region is CASTSGVTAETQYF.